This TCR beta chain was sequenced in a study of cytomegalovirus exposure and HLA in healthy donors (dated by TCRdb to about 2017). Turning to the overall study: According to a later analysis, one platform produced both the roughly 130 validation repertoires and the 666 repertoires of the first cohort. To predict cytomegalovirus infection status, the study combined high-throughput TCR immunosequencing, statistical association of individual TCRs with disease status, and machine learning. In addition to the first cohort of approximately 670 subjects, a separate validation cohort of approximately 130 different subjects was used. The study was designed to test whether signatures of past pathogen exposure could be identified by cataloging public T cell receptors. Results the study describes overall, beyond this receptor: The authors suggested that the approach could potentially be generalized to other disease states and immunological phenotypes. A later analysis lacked HLA typing for the validation cohort, so it scored co-occurrence in that cohort across all 120 repertoires. Subsequent analysis determined that TCRs grouped into clusters in the first cohort also showed a tendency toward co-occurrence across the 90 to 150 validation repertoires, and approximately 94% of cluster scores exceeded 0. The study gave a list of over 150 TCR beta chains associated with cytomegalovirus. In vitro tests confirmed that a few of the cytomegalovirus-associated TCR beta chains recognize cytomegalovirus antigens. The classifier was reported to diagnose cytomegalovirus status with high specificity and sensitivity in both the original and validation cohorts. While some public TCRs were present in many individuals, most TCR sequences turned up only very rarely across donors.

Only a few counts were recorded for this clone. No antigen is known for it. Base qualities are missing; no much larger clone stands one base away. CDR1 and CDR2 were assigned from the germline V gene as SQVTM and ANQGSEA. Deletion took 3 bases off V and 4 bases off J, with a span of 6 bases between the germline ends. From the cysteine through the phenylalanine, the CDR3 covers 11 amino acids. Only CDR3 DNA remains: 33 bases, in frame from the first base. Library generation was performed with the immunoSEQ multiplex PCR assay. The authors' analysis ran thus. A statistical classification framework was developed to diagnose cytomegalovirus status using the catalog of TCR beta chain sequences. Not all clones reach the TCRdb copy of this immuneACCESS table, which keeps in-frame sequences only. Checked studies attribute under half of the gap to unresolved V genes and leave the rest unexplained. V, J and clone size are taken as reported in that table, and D and trimming were inferred from the DNA itself. The table for this sample lists hundreds of thousands of clones; 75% to 90% of them were counted only once. 1% to 1.5% of the sample lies in the top ten.

Separate from the roughly 650-subject first cohort, the validation cohort of 120 subjects was the group to which the donors belonged. The chain couples TRBV29-1 to TRBJ1-2; no D gene is confidently identified. This clonotype was obtained from a woman in her thirties in good health and CMV-seropositive. Sample: PBMCs. This receptor has the CDR3 CSVDRVYGYTF. The DNA sequence is given as TGCAGCGTTGACCGGGTCTATGGCTACACCTTC.